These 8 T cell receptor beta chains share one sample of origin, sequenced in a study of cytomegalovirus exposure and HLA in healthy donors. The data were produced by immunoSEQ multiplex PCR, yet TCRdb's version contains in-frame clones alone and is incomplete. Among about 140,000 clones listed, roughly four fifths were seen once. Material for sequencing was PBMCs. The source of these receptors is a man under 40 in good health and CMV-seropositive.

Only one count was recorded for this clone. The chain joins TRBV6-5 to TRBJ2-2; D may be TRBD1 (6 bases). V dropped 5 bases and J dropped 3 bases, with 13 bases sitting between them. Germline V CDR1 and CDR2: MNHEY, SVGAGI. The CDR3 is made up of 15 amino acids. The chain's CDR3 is CASSPLDRHTGELFF. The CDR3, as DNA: TGTGCCAGCAGTCCTCTAGACAGGCACACCGGGGAGCTGTTTTTT.

CDR3 sequence: CATSVHRGTQYF. For the CDR3, the DNA is TGTGCCACCAGCGTCCACAGGGGGACCCAGTACTTC. J is TRBJ2-5 and V is TRBV15; 7 bases align to TRBD1. The CDR3 is 12 amino acids. The germline CDR1 and CDR2 sequences are LNHNV and YYDKDF (reference sequence). Losses at the gene ends were 5 bases for V and 7 bases for J; bases not matched to a gene: 4.

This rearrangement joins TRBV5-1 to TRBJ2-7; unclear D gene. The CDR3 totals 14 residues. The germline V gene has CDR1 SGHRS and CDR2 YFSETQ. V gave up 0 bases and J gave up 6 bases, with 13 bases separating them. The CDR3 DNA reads TGCGCCAGCAGCTTGGGAGAGATCGCCGTCGAGCAGTACTTC. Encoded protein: CASSLGEIAVEQYF.

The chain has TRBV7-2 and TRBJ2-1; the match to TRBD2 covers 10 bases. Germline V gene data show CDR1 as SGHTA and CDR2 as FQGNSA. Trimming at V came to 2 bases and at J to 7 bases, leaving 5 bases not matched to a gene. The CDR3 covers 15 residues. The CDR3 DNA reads TGTGCCAGCAGCTTATCGGGTAGCGGGGGGAATGAGCAGTTCTTC. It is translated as CASSLSGSGGNEQFF.

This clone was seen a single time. The DNA for the CDR3 is TGTGCCAGCAGCCAGGCAGGGGAACGGGAAGCTTTCTTT. The encoded protein is CASSQAGEREAFF. The chain couples TRBV4-2 to TRBJ1-1; possible D gene TRBD1, 6 bases. The CDR3 covers 13 residues. Germline CDR1 is LGHNA and CDR2 is YNFKEQ. Trimming cost V 3 bases and J 8 bases, with 13 bases left between them.

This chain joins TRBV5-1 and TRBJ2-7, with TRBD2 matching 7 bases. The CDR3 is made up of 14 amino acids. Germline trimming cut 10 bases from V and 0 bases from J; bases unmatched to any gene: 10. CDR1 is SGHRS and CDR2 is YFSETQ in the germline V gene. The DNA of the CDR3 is TGCGCCTCCGGTTGGGGGGGTTCCTCCTACGAGCAGTACTTC. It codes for CASGWGGSSYEQYF.

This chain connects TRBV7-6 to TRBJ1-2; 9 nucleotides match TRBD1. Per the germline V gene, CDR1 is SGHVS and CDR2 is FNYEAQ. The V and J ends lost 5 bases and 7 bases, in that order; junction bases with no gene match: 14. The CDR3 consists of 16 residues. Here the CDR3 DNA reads TGTGCCAGCAGCCGTACGCCGGGACAGGGTTTCAGTGGCTACACCTTC. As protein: CASSRTPGQGFSGYTF.

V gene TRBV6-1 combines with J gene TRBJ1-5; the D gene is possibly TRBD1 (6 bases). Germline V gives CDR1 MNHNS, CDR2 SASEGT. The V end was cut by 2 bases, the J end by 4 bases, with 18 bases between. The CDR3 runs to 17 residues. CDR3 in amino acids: CASSESYFTGQNQPQHF. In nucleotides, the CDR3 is TGTGCCAGCAGTGAATCATACTTTACAGGGCAAAATCAGCCCCAGCATTTT.